This TCR beta chain was retrieved from a study of T cell repertoires in cytomegalovirus infection. Overall study context: An indication of both CMV infection and matching HLA type came from public TCR beta signatures.

General study results and limits: HLA-C-restricted CMV-specific TCR beta clonotypes were dominant in the ex vivo response.

Looked up from germline, CDR1 is MDHEN and CDR2 is SYDVKM. With 11 bases clipped from V and 5 bases from J, the junction kept 7 bases outside the gene matches. This CDR3 region has 14 residues. This clonotype was detected many times. Its specificity is not known. One entry per CDR3 protein, called by TCRdb with MiXCR from the reads. The table lists approximately 500,000 distinct CDR3 sequences, 15% to 20% of them singletons. The J gene is TRBJ2-1, the V gene TRBV28; 12 bases are a match to TRBD2. This TCR was recovered from a human donor in good health (CMV status not recorded). Some clones in this sample may be carry-over from other donors' samples. Sequences were obtained from CD8+ T cells from PBMCs. CDR3 bases: TGTGCCTGTGGACTAGCGGGATTTAACAATGAGCAGTTCTTC. Translation: CACGLAGFNNEQFF.